The entry below describes one T cell receptor (beta chain). Its target is unknown. The germline V and J ends were trimmed by 6 bases and 3 bases, with 23 bases remaining between them. Germline loops: CDR1 KGHSH, CDR2 LQKENI. CDR3 size: 17 residues. Profiled with immunoSEQ multiplex PCR; TCRdb holds only in-frame clones, not every one. The data hold about 60,000 clones, with around 87% observed a single time. This sample is part of a study of pediatric ulcerative colitis. Findings and limits, study-wide: This repertoire reflects total lymphocytes rather than subpopulations like regulatory T cells.

What was sequenced was blood. This clonotype originated in a boy between 10 and 17 years old who was a control in a study of pediatric ulcerative colitis. The gene calls are TRBV18 and TRBJ1-1, with a possible D match to TRBD1 (6 bases). The CDR3 nucleotides are TGTGCCAGCTCCCCTTTAATTCATGGGGGCTTGGACACTGAAGCTTTCTTT. Translating gives CASSPLIHGGLDTEAFF. The variable domain in full, completed from reference TRBV18 and TRBJ1-1, reads NAGVMQNPRHLVRRRGQEARLRCSPMKGHSHVYWYRQLPEEGLKFMVYLQKENIIDESGMPKERFSAEFPKEGPSILRIQQVVRGDSAAYFCASSPLIHGGLDTEAFFGQGTRLTVV.